This T cell receptor beta chain comes out of a study of post-analysis software for immune sequencing data. Overall study: Recorded disease courses covered relapsing-remitting, secondary progressive and progressive-relapsing multiple sclerosis. Some patients had no subtype annotation. General study results and limits: Compared with controls, patients showed significantly lower normalized Chao1 diversity. Analysis by F measure revealed that same-batch samples clustered strongly together. About five TRBV segments, including TRBV5-6, TRBV5-1 and TRBV20-1, were more frequent in patients than controls.

Built from TCR beta cDNA, the libraries had unique molecular identifiers in them. cDNA molecules numbering roughly 0.5 million came from roughly 0.93 to 9.6 million T cells. One entry per CDR3 protein, called by TCRdb with MiXCR from the PCR reads. The sample contains roughly 540,000 distinct CDR3 sequences, about a third of which appear only once. This clonotype was seen more than once but under ten times. Its antigen is not identified. V lost 5 bases to trimming and J lost 6 bases; unmatched junction nucleotides: 7. Germline V lookup: CDR1 SGHRS, CDR2 YFSETQ. The CDR3 spans 14 residues. The chain links TRBV5-1 to TRBJ2-1; 8 nucleotides align to TRBD2. The TCR originated in a girl aged 2-17 years with multiple sclerosis. Sample: blood. CDR3 sequence (DNA): TGCGCCAGCAGTGACGGGGGGGTAACCAATGAGCAGTTCTTC. Translating gives CASSDGGVTNEQFF.